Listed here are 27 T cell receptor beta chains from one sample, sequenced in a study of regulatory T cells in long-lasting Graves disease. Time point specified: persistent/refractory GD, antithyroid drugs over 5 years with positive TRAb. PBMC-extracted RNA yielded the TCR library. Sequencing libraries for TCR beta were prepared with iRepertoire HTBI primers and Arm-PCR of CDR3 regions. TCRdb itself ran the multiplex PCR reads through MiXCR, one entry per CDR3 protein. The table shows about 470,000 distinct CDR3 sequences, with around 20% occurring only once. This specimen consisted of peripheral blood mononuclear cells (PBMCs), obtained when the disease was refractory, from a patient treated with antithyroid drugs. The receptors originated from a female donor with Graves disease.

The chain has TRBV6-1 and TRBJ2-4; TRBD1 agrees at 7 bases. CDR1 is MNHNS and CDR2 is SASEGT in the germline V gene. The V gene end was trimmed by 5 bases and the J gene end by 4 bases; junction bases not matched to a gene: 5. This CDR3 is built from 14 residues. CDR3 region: CASSTWDSKNIQYF. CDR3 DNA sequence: TGTGCCAGCAGTACATGGGACAGTAAAAACATTCAGTACTTC.

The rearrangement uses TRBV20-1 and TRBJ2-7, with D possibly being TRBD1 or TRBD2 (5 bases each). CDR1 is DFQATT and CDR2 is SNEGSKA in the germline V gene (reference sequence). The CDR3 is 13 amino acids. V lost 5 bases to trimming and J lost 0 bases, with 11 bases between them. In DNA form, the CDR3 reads TGCAGTGCTCCCAGGGAGAGCTCCTACGAGCAGTACTTC. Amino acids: CSAPRESSYEQYF.

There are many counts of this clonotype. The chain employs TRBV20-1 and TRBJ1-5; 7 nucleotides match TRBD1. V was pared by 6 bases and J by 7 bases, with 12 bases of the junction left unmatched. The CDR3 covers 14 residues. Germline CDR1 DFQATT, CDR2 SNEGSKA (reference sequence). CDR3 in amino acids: CSALETGIRQPQHF. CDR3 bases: TGCAGTGCACTGGAGACAGGGATCAGGCAGCCCCAGCATTTT.

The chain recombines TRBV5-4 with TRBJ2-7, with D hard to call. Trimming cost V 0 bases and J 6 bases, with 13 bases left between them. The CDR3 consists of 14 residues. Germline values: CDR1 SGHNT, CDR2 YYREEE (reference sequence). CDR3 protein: CASSLAGLMVEQYF. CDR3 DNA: TGTGCCAGCAGCTTGGCGGGTCTGATGGTCGAGCAGTACTTC.

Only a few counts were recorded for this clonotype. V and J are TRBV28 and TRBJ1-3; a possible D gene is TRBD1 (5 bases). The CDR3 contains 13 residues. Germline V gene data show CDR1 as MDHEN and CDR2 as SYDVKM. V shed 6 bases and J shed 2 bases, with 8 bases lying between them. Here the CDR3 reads CASRWGAGNTIYF. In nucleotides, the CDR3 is TGTGCCAGCAGATGGGGGGCTGGAAACACCATATATTTT.

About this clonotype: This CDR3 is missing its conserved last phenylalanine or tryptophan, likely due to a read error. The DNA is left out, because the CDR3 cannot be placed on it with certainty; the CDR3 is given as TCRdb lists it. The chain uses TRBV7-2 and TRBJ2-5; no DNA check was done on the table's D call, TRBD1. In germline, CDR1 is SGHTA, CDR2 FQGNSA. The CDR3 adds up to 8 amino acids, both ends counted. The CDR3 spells CASSLAPG.

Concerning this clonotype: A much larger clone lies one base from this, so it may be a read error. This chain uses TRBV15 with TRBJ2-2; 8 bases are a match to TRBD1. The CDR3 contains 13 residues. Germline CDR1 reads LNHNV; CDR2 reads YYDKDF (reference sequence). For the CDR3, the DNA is TGTGGCACCAGTTCGACAGGGGCCGGGGAGCTGTTTTTT. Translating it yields CGTSSTGAGELFF.

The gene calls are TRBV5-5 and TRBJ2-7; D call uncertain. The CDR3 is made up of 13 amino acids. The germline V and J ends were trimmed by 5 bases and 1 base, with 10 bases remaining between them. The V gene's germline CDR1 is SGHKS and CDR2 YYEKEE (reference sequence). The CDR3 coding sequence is TGTGCCAGCAGATCTCCACCGTCCTACGAGCAGTACTTC. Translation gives CASRSPPSYEQYF.

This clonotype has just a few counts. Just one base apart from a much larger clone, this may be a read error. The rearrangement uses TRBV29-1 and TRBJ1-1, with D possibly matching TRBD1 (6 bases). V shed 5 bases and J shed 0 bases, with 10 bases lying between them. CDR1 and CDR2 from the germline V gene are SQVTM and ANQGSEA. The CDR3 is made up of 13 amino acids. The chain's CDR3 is CSVQQGMNTEAFF. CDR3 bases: TGCAGCGTTCAACAGGGCATGAACACTGAAGCTTTCTTT.

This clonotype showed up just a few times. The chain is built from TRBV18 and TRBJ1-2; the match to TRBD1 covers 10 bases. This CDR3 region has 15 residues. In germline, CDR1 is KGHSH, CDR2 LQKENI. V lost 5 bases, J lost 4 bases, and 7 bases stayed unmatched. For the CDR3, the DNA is TGTGCCAGCTCAGCCGGGACAGGGGACCGCTATGGCTACACCTTC. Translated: CASSAGTGDRYGYTF.

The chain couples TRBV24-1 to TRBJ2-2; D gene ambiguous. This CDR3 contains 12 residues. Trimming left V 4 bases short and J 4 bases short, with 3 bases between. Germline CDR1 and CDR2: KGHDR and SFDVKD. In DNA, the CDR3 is TGTGCCACCAGTGACCCCACCGGGGAGCTGTTTTTT. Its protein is CATSDPTGELFF.

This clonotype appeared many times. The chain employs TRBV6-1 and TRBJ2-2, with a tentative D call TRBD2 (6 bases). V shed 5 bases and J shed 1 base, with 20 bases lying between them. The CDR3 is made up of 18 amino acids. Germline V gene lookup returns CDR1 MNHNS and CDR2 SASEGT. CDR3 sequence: CASSPLSGGIENTGELFF. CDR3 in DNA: TGTGCCAGCAGTCCCCTCTCCGGGGGAATCGAGAACACCGGGGAGCTGTTTTTT.

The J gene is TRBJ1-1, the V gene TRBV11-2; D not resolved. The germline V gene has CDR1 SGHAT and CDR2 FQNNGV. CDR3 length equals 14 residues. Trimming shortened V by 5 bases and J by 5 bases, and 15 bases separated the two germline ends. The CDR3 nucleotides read TGTGCCAGCAGCAGAACCTGGGGTCATACTGAAGCTTTCTTT. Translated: CASSRTWGHTEAFF.

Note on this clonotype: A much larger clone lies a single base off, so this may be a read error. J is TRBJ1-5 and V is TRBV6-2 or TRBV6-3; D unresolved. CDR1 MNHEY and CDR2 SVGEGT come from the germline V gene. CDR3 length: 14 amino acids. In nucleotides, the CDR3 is TGTGCCAGCAGCGATTGGGGTATGGATCAGCTCCAGCATTTT. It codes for CASSDWGMDQLQHF.

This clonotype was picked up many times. The CDR3 spells CASSGSGQQSPETQYF. In DNA form, the CDR3 reads TGTGCCAGCAGCGGCTCCGGACAACAAAGCCCAGAGACCCAGTACTTC. The gene calls are TRBV2 and TRBJ2-5; TRBD1 might be the D (5 bases). The germline CDR1 and CDR2 sequences are SNHLY and FYNNEI. The CDR3 has 16 residues. V lost 6 bases to trimming and J lost 4 bases, with 21 bases between them.

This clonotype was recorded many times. The CDR3 coding sequence is TGTGCCATCAGCAAACAGGGGGAGACCCAGTACTTC. It yields the protein CAISKQGETQYF. The V call is TRBV10-3, the J call TRBJ2-5; TRBD1 matches at 7 bases. The germline V gene has CDR1 ENHRY and CDR2 SYGVKD. The CDR3 runs 12 residues. Germline trimming cut 6 bases from V and 5 bases from J; bases unmatched to any gene: 3.

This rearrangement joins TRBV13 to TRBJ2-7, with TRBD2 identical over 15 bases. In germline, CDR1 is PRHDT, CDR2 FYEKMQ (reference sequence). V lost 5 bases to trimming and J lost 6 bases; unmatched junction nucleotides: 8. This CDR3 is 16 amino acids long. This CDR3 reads CASSEGLAGGMSEQYF. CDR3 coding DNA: TGTGCCAGCAGCGAGGGACTAGCGGGAGGAATGAGCGAGCAGTACTTC. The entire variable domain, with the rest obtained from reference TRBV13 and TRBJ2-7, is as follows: AAGVIQSPRHLIKEKRETATLKCYPIPRHDTVYWYQQGPGQDPQFLISFYEKMQSDKGSIPDRFSAQQFSDYHSELNMSSLELGDSALYFCASSEGLAGGMSEQYFGPGTRLTVT.

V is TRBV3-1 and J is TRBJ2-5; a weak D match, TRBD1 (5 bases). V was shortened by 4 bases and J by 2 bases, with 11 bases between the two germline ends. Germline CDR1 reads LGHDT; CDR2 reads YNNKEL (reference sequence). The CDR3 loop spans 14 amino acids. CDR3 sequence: CASSPWAGQETQYF. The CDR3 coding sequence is TGTGCCAGCAGCCCCTGGGCAGGGCAAGAGACCCAGTACTTC.

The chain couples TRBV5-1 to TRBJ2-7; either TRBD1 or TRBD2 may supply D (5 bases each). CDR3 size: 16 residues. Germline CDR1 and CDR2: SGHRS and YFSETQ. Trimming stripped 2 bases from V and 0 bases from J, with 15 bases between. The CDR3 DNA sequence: TGCGCCAGCAGCTTTTCCGCCGGGGCCCGCTCCTACGAGCAGTACTTC. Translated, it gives CASSFSAGARSYEQYF.

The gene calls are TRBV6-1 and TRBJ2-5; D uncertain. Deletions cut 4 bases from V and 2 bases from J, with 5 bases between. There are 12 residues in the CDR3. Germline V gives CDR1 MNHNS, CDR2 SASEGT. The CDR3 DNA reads TGTGCCAGCAGTGCGCAGCAAGAGACCCAGTACTTC. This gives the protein CASSAQQETQYF.

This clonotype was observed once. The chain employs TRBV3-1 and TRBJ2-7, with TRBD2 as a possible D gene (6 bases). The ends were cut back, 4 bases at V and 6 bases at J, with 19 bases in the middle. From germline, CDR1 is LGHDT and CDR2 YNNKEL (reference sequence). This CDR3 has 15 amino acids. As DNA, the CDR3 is TGTGCCAGCAGCCCTTCAATCGGGGGACCGAGCGAGCAGTACTTC. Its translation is CASSPSIGGPSEQYF.

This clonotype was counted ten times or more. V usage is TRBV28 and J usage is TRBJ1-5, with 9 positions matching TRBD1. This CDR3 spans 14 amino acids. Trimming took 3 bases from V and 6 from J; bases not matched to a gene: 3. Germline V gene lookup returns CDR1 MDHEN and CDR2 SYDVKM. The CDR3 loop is CASSLTGGRQPQHF. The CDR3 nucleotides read TGTGCCAGCAGTTTGACAGGGGGGCGTCAGCCCCAGCATTTT.

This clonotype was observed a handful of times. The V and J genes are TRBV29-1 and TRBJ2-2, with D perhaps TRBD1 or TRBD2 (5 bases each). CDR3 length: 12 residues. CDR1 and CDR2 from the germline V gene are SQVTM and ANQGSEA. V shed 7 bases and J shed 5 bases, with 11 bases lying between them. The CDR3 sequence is CSAPWGTGELFF. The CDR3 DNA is TGCAGCGCCCCGTGGGGGACCGGGGAGCTGTTTTTT.

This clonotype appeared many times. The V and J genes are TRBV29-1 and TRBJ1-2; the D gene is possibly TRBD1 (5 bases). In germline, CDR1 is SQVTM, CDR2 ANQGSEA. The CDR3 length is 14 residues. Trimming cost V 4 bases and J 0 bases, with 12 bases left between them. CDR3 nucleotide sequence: TGCAGCGTTGGGTCTGCCAGGGCTAACTATGGCTACACCTTC. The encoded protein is CSVGSARANYGYTF.

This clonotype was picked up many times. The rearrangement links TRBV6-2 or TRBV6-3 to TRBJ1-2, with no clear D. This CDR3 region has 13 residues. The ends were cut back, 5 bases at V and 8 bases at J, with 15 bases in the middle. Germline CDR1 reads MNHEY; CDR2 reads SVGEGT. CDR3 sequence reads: CASSETEVRGYTF. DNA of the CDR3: TGTGCCAGCAGTGAAACGGAGGTCCGCGGCTACACCTTC.

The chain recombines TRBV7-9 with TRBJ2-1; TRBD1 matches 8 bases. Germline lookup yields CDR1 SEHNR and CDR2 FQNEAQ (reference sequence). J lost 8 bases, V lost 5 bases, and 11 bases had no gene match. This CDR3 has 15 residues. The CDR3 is CASSERSSGGDEQFF. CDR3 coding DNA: TGTGCCAGCAGCGAGCGGTCGTCAGGGGGCGATGAGCAGTTCTTC.

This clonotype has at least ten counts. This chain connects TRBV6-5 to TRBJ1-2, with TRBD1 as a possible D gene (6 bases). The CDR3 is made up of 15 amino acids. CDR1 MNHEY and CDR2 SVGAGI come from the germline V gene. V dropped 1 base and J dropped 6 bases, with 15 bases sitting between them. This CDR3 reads CASSYLRGASDGYTF. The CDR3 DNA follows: TGTGCCAGCAGTTACTTACGGGGGGCGAGTGATGGCTACACCTTC.